This T cell receptor beta chain was documented in a study of ipilimumab plus nivolumab after autologous stem cell transplantation. Clones were sequenced by immunoSEQ multiplex PCR, and TCRdb holds only the in-frame ones, with some missing. The data hold around 21,000 clones, with around 80% observed a single time. This CDR3 is built from 12 residues. CDR1 and CDR2 from the germline V gene are SSHAT and FNYEAQ (reference sequence). A remark on this clone: One junction end disagrees with the germline gene, perhaps due to a read error.

Here the sequenced sample was PBMCs, taken in a trial of ipilimumab plus nivolumab as post-transplant consolidation. This TCR came from a male donor with diffuse large B-cell lymphoma. The gene calls are TRBV7-7 and TRBJ2-2; the D is unclear. The CDR3 reads CASSLATGELFF. The DNA for the CDR3 is TGTGCTAGCAGCTTAGCCACCGGGGAGCTGTTTTTT.